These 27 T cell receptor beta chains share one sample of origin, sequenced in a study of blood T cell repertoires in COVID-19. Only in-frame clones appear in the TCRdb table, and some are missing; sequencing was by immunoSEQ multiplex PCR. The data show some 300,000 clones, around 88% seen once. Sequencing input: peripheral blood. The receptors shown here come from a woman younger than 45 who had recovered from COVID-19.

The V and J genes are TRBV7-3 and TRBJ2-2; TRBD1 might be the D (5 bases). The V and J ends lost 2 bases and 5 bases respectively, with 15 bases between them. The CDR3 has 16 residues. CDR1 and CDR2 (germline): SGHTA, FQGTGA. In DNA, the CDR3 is TGTGCCAGCAGCTTATCGAGACAGCCGGGTACCGGGGAGCTGTTTTTT. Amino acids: CASSLSRQPGTGELFF.

The DNA for the CDR3 is TGTGCCAGCAGCTTGGAACGGGGGGGCGAGCAGTTCTTC. This codes for CASSLERGGEQFF. The rearrangement links TRBV5-6 to TRBJ2-1; TRBD2 agrees at 8 bases. The CDR3 runs 13 residues. Germline values: CDR1 SGHDT, CDR2 YYEEEE. Trimming cost V 0 bases and J 10 bases; bases outside gene matches: 3.

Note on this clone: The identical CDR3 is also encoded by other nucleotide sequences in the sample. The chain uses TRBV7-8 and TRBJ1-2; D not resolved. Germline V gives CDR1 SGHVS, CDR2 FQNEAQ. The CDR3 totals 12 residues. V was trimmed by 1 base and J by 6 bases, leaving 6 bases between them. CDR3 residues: CASSLGGDGYTF. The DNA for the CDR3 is TGTGCCAGCAGCTTAGGAGGAGATGGCTACACCTTC.

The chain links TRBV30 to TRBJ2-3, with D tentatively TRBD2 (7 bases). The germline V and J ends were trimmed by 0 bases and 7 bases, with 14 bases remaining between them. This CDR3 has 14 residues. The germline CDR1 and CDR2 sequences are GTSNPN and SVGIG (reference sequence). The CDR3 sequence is CAWSVGGESNTQYF. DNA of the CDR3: TGTGCCTGGAGTGTAGGGGGGGAGTCCAATACGCAGTATTTT.

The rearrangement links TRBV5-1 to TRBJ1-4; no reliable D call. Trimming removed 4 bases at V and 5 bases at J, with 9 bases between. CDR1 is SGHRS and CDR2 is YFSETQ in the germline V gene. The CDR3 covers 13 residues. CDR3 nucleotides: TGCGCCAGCAGCGCGGAGGGAAATGAAAAACTGTTTTTT. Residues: CASSAEGNEKLFF.

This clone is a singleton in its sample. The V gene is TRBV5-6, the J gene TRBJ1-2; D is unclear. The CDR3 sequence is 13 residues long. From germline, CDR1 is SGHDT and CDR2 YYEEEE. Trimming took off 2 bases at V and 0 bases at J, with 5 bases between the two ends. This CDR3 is CASSFTANYGYTF. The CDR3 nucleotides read TGTGCCAGCAGCTTTACAGCTAACTATGGCTACACCTTC.

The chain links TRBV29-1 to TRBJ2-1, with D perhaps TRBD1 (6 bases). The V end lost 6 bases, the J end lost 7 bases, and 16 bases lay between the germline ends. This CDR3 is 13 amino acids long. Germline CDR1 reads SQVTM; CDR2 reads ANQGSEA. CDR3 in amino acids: CSVGHHRGNEQFF. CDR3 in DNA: TGCAGCGTGGGACACCACCGGGGTAATGAGCAGTTCTTC.

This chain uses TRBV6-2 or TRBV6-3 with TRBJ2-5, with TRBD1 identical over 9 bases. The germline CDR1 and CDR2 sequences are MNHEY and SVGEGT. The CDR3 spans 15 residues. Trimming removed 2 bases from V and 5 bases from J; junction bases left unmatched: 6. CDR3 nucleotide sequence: TGTGCCAGCAGTTACGGGGACAGGGTCCGGGAGACCCAGTACTTC. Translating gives CASSYGDRVRETQYF.

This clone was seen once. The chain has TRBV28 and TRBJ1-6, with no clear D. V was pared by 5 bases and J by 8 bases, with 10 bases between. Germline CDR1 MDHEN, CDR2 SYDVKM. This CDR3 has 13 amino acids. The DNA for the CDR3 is TGTGCCAGCAGTCTACAGTTCTATTCACCCCTCCACTTT. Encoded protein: CASSLQFYSPLHF.

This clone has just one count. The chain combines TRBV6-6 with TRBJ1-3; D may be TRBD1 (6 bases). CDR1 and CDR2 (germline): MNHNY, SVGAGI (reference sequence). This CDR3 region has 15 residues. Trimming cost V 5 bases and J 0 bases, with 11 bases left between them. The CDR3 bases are TGTGCCAGCAGTCACAGGGCTAACTCTGGAAACACCATATATTTT. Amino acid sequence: CASSHRANSGNTIYF.

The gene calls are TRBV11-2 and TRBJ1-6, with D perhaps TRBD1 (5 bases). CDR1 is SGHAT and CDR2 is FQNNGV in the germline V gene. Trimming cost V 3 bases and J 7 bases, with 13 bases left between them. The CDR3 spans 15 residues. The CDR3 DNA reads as TGTGCCAGCAGCTTTGGCGGGGGAGAGAATTCACCCCTCCACTTT. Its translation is CASSFGGGENSPLHF.

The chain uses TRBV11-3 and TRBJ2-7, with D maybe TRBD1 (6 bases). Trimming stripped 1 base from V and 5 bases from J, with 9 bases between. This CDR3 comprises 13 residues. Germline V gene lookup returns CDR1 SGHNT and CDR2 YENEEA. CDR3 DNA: TGTGCCAGCAGCTTAGTGTGGGGGCACGAGCAGTACTTC. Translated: CASSLVWGHEQYF. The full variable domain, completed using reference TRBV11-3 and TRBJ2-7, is EAGVVQSPRYKIIEKKQPVAFWCNPISGHNTLYWYLQNLGQGPELLIRYENEEAVDDSQLPKDRFSAERLKGVDSTLKIQPAELGDSAVYLCASSLVWGHEQYFGPGTRLTVT.

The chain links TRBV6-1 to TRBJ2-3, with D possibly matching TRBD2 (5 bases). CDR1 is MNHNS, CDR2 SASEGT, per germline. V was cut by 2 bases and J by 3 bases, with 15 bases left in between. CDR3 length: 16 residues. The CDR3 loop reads CASSEPWHGETDTQYF. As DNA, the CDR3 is TGTGCCAGCAGTGAACCATGGCATGGGGAGACAGATACGCAGTATTTT.

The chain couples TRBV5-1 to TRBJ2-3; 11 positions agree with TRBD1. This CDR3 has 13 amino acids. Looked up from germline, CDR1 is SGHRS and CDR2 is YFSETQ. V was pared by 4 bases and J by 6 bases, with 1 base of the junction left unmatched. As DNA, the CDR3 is TGCGCCAGCAGCGGGACAGGGGGGGATACGCAGTATTTT. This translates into CASSGTGGDTQYF.

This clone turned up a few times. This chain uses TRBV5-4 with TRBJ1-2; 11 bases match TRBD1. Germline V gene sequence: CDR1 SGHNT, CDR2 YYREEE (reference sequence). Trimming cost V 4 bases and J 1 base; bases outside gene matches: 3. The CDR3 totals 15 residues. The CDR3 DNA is TGTGCCAGCAGCCCGGGACAGGGGGTTAACTATGGCTACACCTTC. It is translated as CASSPGQGVNYGYTF.

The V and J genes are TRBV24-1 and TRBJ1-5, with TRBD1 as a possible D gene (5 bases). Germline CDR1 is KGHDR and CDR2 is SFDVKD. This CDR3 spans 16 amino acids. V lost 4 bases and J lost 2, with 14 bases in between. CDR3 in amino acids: CATSDRQMLGNQPQHF. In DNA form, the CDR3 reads TGTGCCACCAGTGACCGACAGATGTTGGGCAATCAGCCCCAGCATTTT.

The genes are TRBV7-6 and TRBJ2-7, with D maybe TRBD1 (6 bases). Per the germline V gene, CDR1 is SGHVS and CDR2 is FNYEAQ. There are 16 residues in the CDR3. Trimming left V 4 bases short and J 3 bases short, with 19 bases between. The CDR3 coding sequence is TGTGCCAGCAGCTCGGTAAAGGCAGGGGTAGGCTACGAGCAGTACTTC. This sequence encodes CASSSVKAGVGYEQYF.

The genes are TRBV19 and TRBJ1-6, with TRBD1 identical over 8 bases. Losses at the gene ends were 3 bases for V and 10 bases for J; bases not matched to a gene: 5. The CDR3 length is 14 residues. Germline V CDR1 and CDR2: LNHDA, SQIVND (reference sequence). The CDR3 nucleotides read TGTGCCAGTAGTATCGGGACAGGAATATCACCCCTCCACTTT. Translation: CASSIGTGISPLHF.

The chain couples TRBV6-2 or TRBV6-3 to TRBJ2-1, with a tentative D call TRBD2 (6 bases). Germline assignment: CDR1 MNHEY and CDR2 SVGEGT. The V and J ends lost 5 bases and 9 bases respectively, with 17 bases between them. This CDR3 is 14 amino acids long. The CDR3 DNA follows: TGTGCCAGCAGTACCGGGACTCCTAAGGTTGAGCAGTTCTTC. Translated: CASSTGTPKVEQFF.

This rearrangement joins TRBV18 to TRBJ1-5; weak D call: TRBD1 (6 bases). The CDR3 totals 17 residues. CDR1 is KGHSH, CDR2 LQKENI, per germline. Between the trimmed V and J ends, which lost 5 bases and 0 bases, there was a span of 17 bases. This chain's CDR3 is CASSTTAGDYSNQPQHF. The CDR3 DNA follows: TGTGCCAGCTCAACAACTGCAGGGGATTATAGCAATCAGCCCCAGCATTTT.

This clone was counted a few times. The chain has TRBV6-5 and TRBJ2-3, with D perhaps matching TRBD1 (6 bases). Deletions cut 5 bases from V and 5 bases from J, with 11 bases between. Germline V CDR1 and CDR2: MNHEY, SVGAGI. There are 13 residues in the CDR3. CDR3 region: CASSRGGLDTQYF. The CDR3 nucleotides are TGTGCCAGCAGTAGAGGGGGATTAGATACGCAGTATTTT.

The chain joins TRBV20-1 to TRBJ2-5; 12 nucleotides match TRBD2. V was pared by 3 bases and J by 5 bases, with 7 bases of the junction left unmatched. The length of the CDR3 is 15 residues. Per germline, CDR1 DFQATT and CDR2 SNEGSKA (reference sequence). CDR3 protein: CSASTGLAGPETQYF. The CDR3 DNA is TGCAGTGCTAGTACTGGACTAGCGGGGCCCGAGACCCAGTACTTC.

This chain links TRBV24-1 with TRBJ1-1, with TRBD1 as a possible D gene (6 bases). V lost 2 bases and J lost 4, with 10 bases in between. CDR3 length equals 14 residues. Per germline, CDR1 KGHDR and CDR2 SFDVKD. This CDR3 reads CATSDSRGSTEAFF. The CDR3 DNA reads TGTGCCACCAGTGATTCAAGGGGGTCCACTGAAGCTTTCTTT.

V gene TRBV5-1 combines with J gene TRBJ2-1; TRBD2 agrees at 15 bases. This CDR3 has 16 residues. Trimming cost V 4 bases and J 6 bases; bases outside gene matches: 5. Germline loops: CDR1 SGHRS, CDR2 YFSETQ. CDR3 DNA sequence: TGCGCCAGCAGCCCCGGGACTAGCGGGGGGACCAATGAGCAGTTCTTC. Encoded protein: CASSPGTSGGTNEQFF. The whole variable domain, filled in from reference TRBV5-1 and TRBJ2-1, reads KAGVTQTPRYLIKTRGQQVTLSCSPISGHRSVSWYQQTPGQGLQFLFEYFSETQRNKGNFPGRFSGRQFSNSRSEMNVSTLELGDSALYLCASSPGTSGGTNEQFFGPGTRLTVL.

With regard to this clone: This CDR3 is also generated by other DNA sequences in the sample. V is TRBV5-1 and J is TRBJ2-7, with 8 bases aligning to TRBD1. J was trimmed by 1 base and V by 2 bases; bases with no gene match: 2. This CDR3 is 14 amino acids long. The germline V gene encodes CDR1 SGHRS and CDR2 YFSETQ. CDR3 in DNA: TGCGCCAGCAGCTTCGGGACAGGATCCTACGAGCAGTACTTC. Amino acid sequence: CASSFGTGSYEQYF.

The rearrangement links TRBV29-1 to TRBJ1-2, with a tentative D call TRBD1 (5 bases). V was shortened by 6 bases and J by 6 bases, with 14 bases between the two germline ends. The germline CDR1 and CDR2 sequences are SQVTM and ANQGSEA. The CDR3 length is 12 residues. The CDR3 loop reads CSVRQQIDGYTF. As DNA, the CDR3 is TGCAGCGTACGACAGCAGATAGATGGCTACACCTTC.

The CDR3 DNA follows: TGTGCCAGCAGTTTCCTCCCCCTACAGGGAGGCTACACCTTC. It codes for CASSFLPLQGGYTF. The rearrangement uses TRBV28 and TRBJ1-2; TRBD1 is a possible D gene (6 bases). The CDR3 totals 14 residues. V was trimmed by 3 bases and J by 8 bases, leaving 16 bases between them. Germline-derived CDR1 and CDR2 are MDHEN and SYDVKM.